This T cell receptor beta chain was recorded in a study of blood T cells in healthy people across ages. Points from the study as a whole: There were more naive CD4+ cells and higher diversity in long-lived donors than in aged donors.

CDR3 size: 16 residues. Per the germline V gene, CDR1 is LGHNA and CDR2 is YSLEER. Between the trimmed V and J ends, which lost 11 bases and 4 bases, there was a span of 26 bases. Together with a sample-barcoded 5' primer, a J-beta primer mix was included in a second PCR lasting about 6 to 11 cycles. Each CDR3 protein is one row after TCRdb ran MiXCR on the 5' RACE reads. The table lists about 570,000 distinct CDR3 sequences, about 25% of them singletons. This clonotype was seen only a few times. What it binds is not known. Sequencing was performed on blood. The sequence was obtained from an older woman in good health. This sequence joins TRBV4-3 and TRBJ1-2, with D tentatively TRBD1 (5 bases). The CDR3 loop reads CAGRKWGEDSAYGYTF. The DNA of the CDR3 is TGCGCCGGCCGAAAGTGGGGGGAGGACTCCGCCTATGGCTACACCTTC.